Listed below are T cell receptor beta chains from one sample, sequenced in a study of T cells in Graves' hyperthyroidism and ophthalmopathy. TCRdb ran MiXCR on the multiplex PCR reads and lists one entry per CDR3 protein. The sample has approximately 380,000 distinct CDR3 sequences, more than 13% seen once; the top ten hold 25% to 30%. Sequenced sample: blood. All receptors derive from a man in his fifties or sixties with Graves' ophthalmopathy. CDR3s include the opening cysteine and the closing phenylalanine or tryptophan. A D gene is named only where the DNA matches it firmly. Clone size is given for some rows only: seen once, a few or many times, or a class if the clone is expanded.

>TRBV28|few|TRBJ2-7|TRBD2
CAVLGLAISYEQYF
TGTGCCGTCCTGGGACTAGCGATTTCCTACGAGCAGTACTTC
>TRBV7-6|many|TRBJ2-1|-
CASSLLGGVYNEQFF
TGTGCCAGCAGCTTACTCGGCGGGGTGTACAATGAGCAGTTCTTC
>TRBV6-1|many|TRBJ2-5|-
CASKLDSGRGLYQETQYF
TGTGCCAGCAAGCTGGACTCGGGCCGGGGACTGTACCAAGAGACCCAGTACTTC
>TRBV3-1|many|TRBJ2-1|TRBD2
CASTTSGIYNEQFF
TGTGCCAGCACCACCAGCGGGATATACAATGAGCAGTTCTTC
>TRBV5-6|many|TRBJ2-7|-
CASSFGGYYEQYF
TGTGCCAGCAGCTTCGGAGGGTACTACGAGCAGTACTTC
>TRBV20-1|many|TRBJ2-7|-
CSARDTSYEQYF
TGCAGTGCTAGGGACACCTCCTACGAGCAGTACTTC
>TRBV20-1|few|TRBJ1-1|TRBD1
CSARSGTDNTEAFF
TGCAGTGCTAGGTCCGGGACAGATAACACTGAAGCTTTCTTT
>TRBV12-3/TRBV12-4|many|TRBJ2-5|-
CASSLSKETQYF
TGTGCCAGCAGTTTGTCGAAAGAGACCCAGTACTTC
>TRBV30|-|TRBJ2-7|-
CAWSKPLEQYF
TGTGCCTGGAGTAAACCGCTCGAGCAGTACTTC
>TRBV11-2|many|TRBJ2-3|-
CASSTGTSQYF
TGTGCCAGCAGTACCGGGACTTCGCAGTATTTT
>TRBV11-3|-|TRBJ1-1|-
CASSLEDLNTEAFF
TGTGCCAGCAGCTTAGAGGACTTGAACACTGAAGCTTTCTTT
>TRBV9|few|TRBJ2-1|-
CASSVPSGGEQFF
TGTGCCAGCAGCGTACCCTCTGGAGGGGAGCAGTTCTTC
>TRBV29-1|few|TRBJ1-1|-
CSVTRGGYTEAFF
TGCAGCGTTACCCGGGGGGGATACACTGAAGCTTTCTTT
>TRBV3-1|many|TRBJ2-1|-
CASSHTGPLGNEQFF
TGTGCCAGCAGCCATACGGGACCCCTAGGGAATGAGCAGTTCTTC
>TRBV6-1|-|TRBJ1-3|TRBD1
CASRADRTSGNTIYF
TGTGCCAGCAGGGCGGACAGGACCTCTGGAAACACCATATATTTT
>TRBV24-1|-|TRBJ1-2|-
CATSEDSNYGYTF
TGTGCCACCAGTGAAGACAGTAACTATGGCTACACCTTC